These 2 T cell receptor beta chains were all obtained from the same sample, sequenced in a study of T cell responses to AZD1222 COVID-19 vaccine. The data were produced by immunoSEQ multiplex PCR, yet TCRdb's version contains in-frame clones alone and is incomplete. The table lists roughly 93,000 clones, roughly 90% of them singletons. The sample was peripheral blood, taken on day 0 of AZD1222 vaccination. The receptors stem from an adult in good health.

The rearrangement uses TRBV6-5 and TRBJ1-3; D not resolved. Germline CDR1 is MNHEY and CDR2 is SVGAGI. V lost 6 bases to trimming and J lost 4 bases, with 13 bases between them. The CDR3 runs 14 residues. CDR3 DNA sequence: TGTGCCAGCAGATCGCACGGAGCCGGAAACACCATATATTTT. Translated: CASRSHGAGNTIYF.

The rearrangement links TRBV2 to TRBJ2-3; D unresolved. Germline V lookup: CDR1 SNHLY, CDR2 FYNNEI. Trimming stripped 7 bases from V and 2 bases from J, with 7 bases between. The CDR3 consists of 12 residues. The DNA for the CDR3 is TGTGCCAGCACAGGTACCACAGATACGCAGTATTTT. Amino acid sequence: CASTGTTDTQYF.